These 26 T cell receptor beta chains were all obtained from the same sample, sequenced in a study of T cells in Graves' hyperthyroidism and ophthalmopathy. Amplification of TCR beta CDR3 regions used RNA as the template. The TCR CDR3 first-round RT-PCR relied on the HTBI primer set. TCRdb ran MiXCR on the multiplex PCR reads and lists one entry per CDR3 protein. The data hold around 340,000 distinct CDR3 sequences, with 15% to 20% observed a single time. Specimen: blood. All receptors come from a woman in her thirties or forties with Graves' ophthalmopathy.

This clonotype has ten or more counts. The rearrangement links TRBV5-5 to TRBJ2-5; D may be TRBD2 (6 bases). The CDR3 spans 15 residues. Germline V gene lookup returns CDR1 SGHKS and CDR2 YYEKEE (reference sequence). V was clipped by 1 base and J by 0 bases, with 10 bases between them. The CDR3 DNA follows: TGTGCCAGCAGCTTGTCGGCGGGGAACCAAGAGACCCAGTACTTC. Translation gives CASSLSAGNQETQYF.

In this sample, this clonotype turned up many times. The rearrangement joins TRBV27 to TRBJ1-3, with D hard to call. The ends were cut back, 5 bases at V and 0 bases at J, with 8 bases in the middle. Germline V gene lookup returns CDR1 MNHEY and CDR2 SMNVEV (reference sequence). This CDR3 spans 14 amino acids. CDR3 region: CASSRDLSGNTIYF. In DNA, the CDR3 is TGTGCCAGCAGTCGCGACCTCTCTGGAAACACCATATATTTT.

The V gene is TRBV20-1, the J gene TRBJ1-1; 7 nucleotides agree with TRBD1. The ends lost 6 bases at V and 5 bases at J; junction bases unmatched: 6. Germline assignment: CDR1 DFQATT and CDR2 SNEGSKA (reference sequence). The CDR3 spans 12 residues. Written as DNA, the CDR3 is TGCAGTGCCCGACAGGGAAGGACTGAAGCTTTCTTT. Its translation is CSARQGRTEAFF.

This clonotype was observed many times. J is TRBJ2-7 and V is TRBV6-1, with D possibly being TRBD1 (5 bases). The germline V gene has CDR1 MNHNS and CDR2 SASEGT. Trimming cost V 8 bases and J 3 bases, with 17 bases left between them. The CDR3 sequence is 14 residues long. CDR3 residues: CASGPRVTVYEQYF. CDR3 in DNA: TGTGCCAGCGGCCCCAGGGTTACAGTCTACGAGCAGTACTTC.

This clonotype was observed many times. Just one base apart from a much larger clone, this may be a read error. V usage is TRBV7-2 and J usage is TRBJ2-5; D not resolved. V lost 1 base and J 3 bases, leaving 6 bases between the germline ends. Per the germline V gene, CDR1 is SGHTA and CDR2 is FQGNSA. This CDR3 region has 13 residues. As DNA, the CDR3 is TGTGCCAGCAGCTTAGGGGCTAAAGAGACCCAGTACTTC. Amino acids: CASSLGAKETQYF. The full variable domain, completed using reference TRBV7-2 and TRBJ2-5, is GAGVSQSPSNKVTEKGKDVELRCDPISGHTALYWYRQSLGQGLEFLIYFQGNSAPDKSGLPSDRFSAERTGGSVSTLTIQRTQQEDSAVYLCASSLGAKETQYFGPGTRLLVL.

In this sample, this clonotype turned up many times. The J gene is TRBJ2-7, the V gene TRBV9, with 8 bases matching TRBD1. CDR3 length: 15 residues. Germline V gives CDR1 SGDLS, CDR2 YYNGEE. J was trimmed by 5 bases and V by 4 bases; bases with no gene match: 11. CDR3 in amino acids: CASSSSGTGSNEQYF. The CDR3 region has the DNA TGTGCCAGCAGCTCATCCGGGACAGGTTCTAACGAGCAGTACTTC.

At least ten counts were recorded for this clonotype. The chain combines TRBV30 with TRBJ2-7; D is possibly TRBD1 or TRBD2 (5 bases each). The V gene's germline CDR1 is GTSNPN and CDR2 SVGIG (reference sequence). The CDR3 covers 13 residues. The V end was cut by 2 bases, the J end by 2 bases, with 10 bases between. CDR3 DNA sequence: TGTGCCTGGAGTAGAGGGGCCACCTACGAGCAGTACTTC. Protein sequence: CAWSRGATYEQYF.

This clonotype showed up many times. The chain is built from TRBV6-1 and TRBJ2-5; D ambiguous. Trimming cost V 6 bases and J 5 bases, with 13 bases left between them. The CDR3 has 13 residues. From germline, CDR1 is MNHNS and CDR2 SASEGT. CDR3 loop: CASRKSGGETQYF. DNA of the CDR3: TGTGCCAGCAGAAAGTCGGGTGGGGAGACCCAGTACTTC.

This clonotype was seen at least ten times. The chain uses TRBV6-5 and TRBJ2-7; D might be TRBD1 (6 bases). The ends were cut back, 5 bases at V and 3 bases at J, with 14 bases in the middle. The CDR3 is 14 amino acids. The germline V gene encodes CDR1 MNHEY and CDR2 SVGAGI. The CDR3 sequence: CASSTRDTVYEQYF. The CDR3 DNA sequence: TGTGCCAGCAGTACCCGGGACACGGTCTACGAGCAGTACTTC.

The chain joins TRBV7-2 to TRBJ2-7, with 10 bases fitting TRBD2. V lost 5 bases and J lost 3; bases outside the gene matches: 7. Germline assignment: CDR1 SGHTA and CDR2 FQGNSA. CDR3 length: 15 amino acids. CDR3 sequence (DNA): TGTGCCAGCAGCGTGACCGGGACTAGCGTCTACGAGCAGTACTTC. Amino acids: CASSVTGTSVYEQYF.

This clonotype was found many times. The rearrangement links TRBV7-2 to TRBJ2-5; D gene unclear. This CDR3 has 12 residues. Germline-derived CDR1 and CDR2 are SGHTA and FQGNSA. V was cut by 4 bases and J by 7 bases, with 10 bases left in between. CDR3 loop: CASSSLDGTQYF. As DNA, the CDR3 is TGTGCCAGCAGCTCACTGGACGGGACCCAGTACTTC.

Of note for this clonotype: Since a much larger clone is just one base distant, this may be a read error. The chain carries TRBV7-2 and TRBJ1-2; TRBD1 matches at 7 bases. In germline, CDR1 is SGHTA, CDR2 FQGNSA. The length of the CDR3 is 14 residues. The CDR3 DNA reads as TGTGTCAGCAGCTTACAGGGGTTCACCTATGGCTACACCTTC. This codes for CVSSLQGFTYGYTF.

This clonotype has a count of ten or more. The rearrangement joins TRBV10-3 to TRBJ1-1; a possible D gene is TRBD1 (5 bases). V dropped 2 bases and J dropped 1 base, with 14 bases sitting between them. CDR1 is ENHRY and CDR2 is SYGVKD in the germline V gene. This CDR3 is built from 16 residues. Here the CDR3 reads CAISEINDRPNTEAFF. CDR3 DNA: TGTGCCATCAGTGAGATTAACGACAGACCGAACACTGAAGCTTTCTTT.

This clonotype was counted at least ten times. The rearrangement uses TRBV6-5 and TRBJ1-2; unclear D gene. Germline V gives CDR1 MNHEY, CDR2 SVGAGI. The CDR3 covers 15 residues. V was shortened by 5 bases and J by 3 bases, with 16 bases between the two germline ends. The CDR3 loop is CASSRGAVFDYGYTF. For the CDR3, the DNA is TGTGCCAGCAGTCGGGGTGCCGTGTTTGACTATGGCTACACCTTC.

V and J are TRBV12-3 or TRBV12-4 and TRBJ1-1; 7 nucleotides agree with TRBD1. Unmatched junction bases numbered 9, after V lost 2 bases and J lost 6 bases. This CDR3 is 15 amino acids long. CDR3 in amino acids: CASSLPTGTVSEAFF. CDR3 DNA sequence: TGTGCCAGCAGTTTACCGACTGGGACAGTATCTGAAGCTTTCTTT.

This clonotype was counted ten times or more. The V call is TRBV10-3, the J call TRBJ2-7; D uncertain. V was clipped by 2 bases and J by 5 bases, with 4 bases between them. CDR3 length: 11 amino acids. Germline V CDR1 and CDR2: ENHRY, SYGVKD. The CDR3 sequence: CAISEGHEQYF. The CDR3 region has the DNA TGTGCCATCAGTGAGGGCCACGAGCAGTACTTC.

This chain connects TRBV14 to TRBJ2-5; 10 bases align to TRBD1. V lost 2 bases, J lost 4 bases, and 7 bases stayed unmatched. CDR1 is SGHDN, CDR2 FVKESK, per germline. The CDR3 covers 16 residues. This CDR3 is CASSQRTGGHRETQYF. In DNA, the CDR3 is TGTGCCAGCAGCCAAAGGACAGGGGGACACCGAGAGACCCAGTACTTC.

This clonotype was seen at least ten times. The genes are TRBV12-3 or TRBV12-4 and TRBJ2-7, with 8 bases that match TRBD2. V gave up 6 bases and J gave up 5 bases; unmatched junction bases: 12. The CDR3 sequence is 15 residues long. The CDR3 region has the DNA TGTGCCAGCAGCCCCCATTGGCGGGGGGCTAACGAGCAGTACTTC. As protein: CASSPHWRGANEQYF.

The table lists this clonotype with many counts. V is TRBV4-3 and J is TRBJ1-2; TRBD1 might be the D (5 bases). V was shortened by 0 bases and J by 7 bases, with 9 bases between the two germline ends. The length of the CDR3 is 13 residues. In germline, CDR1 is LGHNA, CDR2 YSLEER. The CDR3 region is CASSQERGGGYTF. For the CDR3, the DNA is TGCGCCAGCAGCCAAGAACGGGGGGGTGGCTACACCTTC.

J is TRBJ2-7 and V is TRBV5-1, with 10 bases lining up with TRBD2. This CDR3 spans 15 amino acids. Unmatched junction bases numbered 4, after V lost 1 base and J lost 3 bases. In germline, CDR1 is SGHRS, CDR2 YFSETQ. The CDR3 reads CASSLWASGSYEQYF. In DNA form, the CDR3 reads TGCGCCAGCAGCTTGTGGGCTAGCGGGAGCTACGAGCAGTACTTC.

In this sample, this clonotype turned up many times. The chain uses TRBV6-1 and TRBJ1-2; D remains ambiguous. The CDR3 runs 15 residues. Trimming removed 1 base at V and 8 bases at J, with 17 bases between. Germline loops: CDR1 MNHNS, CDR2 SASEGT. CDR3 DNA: TGTGCCAGCAGTGAAGTATCGGGAGGGAGTTCAGGCTACACCTTC. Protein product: CASSEVSGGSSGYTF.

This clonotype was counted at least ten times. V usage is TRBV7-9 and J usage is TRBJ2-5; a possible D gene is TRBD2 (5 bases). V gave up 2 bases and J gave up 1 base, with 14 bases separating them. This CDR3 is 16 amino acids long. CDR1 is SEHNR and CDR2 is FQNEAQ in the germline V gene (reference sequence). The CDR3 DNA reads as TGTGCCAGCAGCTTAATGGCGATAGGGAGCCAAGAGACCCAGTACTTC. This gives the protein CASSLMAIGSQETQYF.

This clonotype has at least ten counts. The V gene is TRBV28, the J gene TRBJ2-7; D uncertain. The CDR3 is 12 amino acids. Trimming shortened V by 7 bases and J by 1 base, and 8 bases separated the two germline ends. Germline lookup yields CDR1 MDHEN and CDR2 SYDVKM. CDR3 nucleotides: TGTGCCAGCACCCTAAGTTCCTACGAGCAGTACTTC. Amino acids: CASTLSSYEQYF.

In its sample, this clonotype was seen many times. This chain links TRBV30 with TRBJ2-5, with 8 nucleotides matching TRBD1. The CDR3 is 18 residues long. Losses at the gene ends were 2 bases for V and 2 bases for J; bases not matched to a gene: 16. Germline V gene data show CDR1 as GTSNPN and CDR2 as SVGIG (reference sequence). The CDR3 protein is CAWSSRQGSRIAQETQYF. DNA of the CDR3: TGTGCCTGGAGTTCCAGACAGGGGTCTAGGATAGCTCAAGAGACCCAGTACTTC.

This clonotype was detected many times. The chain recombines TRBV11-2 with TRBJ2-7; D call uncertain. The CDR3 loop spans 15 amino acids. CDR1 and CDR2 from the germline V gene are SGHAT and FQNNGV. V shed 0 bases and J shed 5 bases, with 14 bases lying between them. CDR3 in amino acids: CASSLDLGWLDEQYF. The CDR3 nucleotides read TGTGCCAGCAGCTTAGATCTAGGGTGGCTGGACGAGCAGTACTTC.

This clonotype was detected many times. The CDR3 is CASTRERVTNTGELFF. CDR3 nucleotide sequence: TGTGCCAGCACCCGAGAGAGGGTTACGAACACCGGGGAGCTGTTTTTT. V usage is TRBV11-1 and J usage is TRBJ2-2, with D tentatively TRBD2 (5 bases). Between the trimmed V and J ends, which lost 7 bases and 0 bases, there was a span of 15 bases. Germline CDR1 is SGHAT and CDR2 is FQDESV (reference sequence). This CDR3 spans 16 amino acids.